These T cell receptor beta chains were read from a single sample in a study of CD8 T cells in Susac syndrome. TCRdb reprocessed the immunoSEQ multiplex PCR reads via MiXCR and lists one record per CDR3 protein. The repertoire holds tens of thousands of distinct CDR3 sequences, with 96% as singletons. Sequencing was carried out using CD4+ T cells from PBMCs. The receptors derive from a human donor with multiple sclerosis. The CDR3 runs from the conserved cysteine through the conserved F or W. The D gene is left open where the match is weak. Where a row states a size, it is once, few, many or the class of an expanded clone; other rows omit it.

D	size	V	J	CDR3	DNA
TRBD1	.	TRBV19	TRBJ1-5	CASSMGGQRGHQPQHF	TGTGCCAGTAGTATGGGGGGACAGAGAGGCCATCAGCCCCAGCATTTT
.	.	TRBV19	TRBJ1-2	CASSISGVGGYIF	TGTGCCAGTAGTATATCAGGGGTCGGCGGCTACATCTTC
.	.	TRBV14	TRBJ1-6	CASSQGQGNSPLHF	TGTGCCAGCAGCCAAGGGCAGGGAAATTCACCCCTCCACTTT
.	.	TRBV5-4	TRBJ2-2	CASSAPTGELFF	TGTGCCAGCAGCGCCCCCACCGGGGAGCTGTTTTTT
.	.	TRBV2	TRBJ2-7	CASSEAQLGTPSSYEQYF	TGTGCCAGCAGTGAAGCACAACTCGGGACACCGAGCTCCTACGAGCAGTACTTC
.	.	TRBV12-3/TRBV12-4	TRBJ1-1	CASSFVRRDIDAEAFF	TGTGCCAGCAGTTTCGTTCGAAGGGACATTGACGCTGAAGCTTTCTTT
TRBD1	.	TRBV4-1	TRBJ1-2	CASSQSGTGPNYGYTF	TGCGCCAGCAGCCAATCCGGGACAGGGCCTAACTATGGCTACACCTTC
.	.	TRBV29-1	TRBJ1-5	CSVQGTGDSNQPQHF	TGCAGCGTCCAAGGGACGGGTGATAGCAATCAGCCCCAGCATTTT
.	.	TRBV19	TRBJ2-7	CASKRVHEQYF	TGTGCCAGTAAGAGGGTCCACGAGCAGTACTTC
.	.	TRBV20-1	TRBJ1-1	CSALVNTEAFF	TGCAGTGCTCTAGTGAACACTGAAGCTTTCTTT
TRBD2	.	TRBV10-3	TRBJ2-7	CATMGGSDSYEQYF	TGTGCCACGATGGGAGGGTCAGATTCCTACGAGCAGTACTTC
TRBD1	.	TRBV6-5	TRBJ1-1	CASSYGQANTEAFF	TGTGCCAGCAGTTACGGACAGGCGAACACTGAAGCTTTCTTT
.	.	TRBV11-2	TRBJ2-7	CASSLGFLRYF	TGTGCCAGCAGCTTAGGTTTCCTACGGTACTTC
.	.	TRBV28	TRBJ2-5	CASRATGQETQYF	TGTGCCAGCAGGGCGACAGGACAAGAGACCCAGTACTTC
TRBD1	.	TRBV14	TRBJ1-3	CASSPTGMGNTIYF	TGTGCCAGCAGCCCGACAGGGATGGGAAACACCATATATTTT
.	.	TRBV4-1	TRBJ1-1	CASSQDIGQTEAFF	TGCGCCAGCAGCCAAGATATCGGACAGACCGAAGCTTTCTTT
.	.	TRBV28	TRBJ1-5	CASSLGQEGMHF	TGTGCCAGCAGTTTAGGGCAGGAGGGGATGCATTTT
TRBD1	.	TRBV12-3/TRBV12-4	TRBJ2-5	CASSYEGQQQETQYF	TGTGCCAGCAGCTACGAGGGACAGCAACAAGAGACCCAGTACTTC
TRBD2	.	TRBV3-1	TRBJ2-3	CATSTSGRTDTQYF	TGTGCCACCTCGACTAGCGGCCGCACAGATACGCAGTATTTT
.	.	TRBV27	TRBJ1-2	CASSLGRYSYGYTF	TGTGCCAGCAGTTTAGGCCGTTATAGCTATGGCTACACCTTC
.	once	TRBV5-1	TRBJ1-4	CASSLETGAANEKLFF	TGCGCCAGCAGCTTGGAAACGGGAGCCGCGAATGAAAAACTGTTTTTT
.	once	TRBV2	TRBJ2-2	CASSVENTGELFF	TGTGCCAGCAGTGTTGAGAACACCGGGGAGCTGTTTTTT
TRBD1	.	TRBV5-8	TRBJ2-7	CASRATGSSYEQYF	TGTGCCAGCAGGGCGACAGGGAGTTCCTACGAGCAGTACTTC
.	.	TRBV11-3	TRBJ2-1	CASSLDAYSYNEQFF	TGTGCCAGCAGCTTAGACGCTTACTCCTACAATGAGCAGTTCTTC
.	.	TRBV5-6	TRBJ1-1	CASSLYPEAEAFF	TGTGCCAGCAGCTTGTATCCAGAGGCTGAAGCTTTCTTT
.	.	TRBV29-1	TRBJ1-4	CSVETDNEKLFF	TGCAGCGTAGAGACGGATAATGAAAAACTGTTTTTT
.	.	TRBV11-3	TRBJ1-5	CASSLDGKKNQPQHF	TGTGCCAGCAGCTTAGATGGGAAGAAGAATCAGCCCCAGCATTTT
TRBD2	.	TRBV20-1	TRBJ2-5	CSASPFSGGRETQYF	TGCAGTGCTAGCCCCTTCAGCGGGGGACGGGAGACCCAGTACTTC
TRBD1	.	TRBV30	TRBJ1-1	CAWRDRGQAFF	TGTGCCTGGAGAGACAGGGGTCAAGCTTTCTTT
TRBD1	.	TRBV5-6	TRBJ2-7	CASSFGQAAYEQYF	TGTGCCAGCAGCTTTGGACAGGCTGCCTACGAGCAGTACTTC
TRBD1	.	TRBV19	TRBJ1-2	CASKRDRDNGYTF	TGTGCCAGTAAACGAGACAGGGATAATGGCTACACCTTC
.	.	TRBV19	TRBJ2-1	CAAGGSPVNNEQFF	TGTGCCGCCGGCGGATCCCCCGTCAACAATGAGCAGTTCTTC
.	.	TRBV28	TRBJ2-6	CASRETGRGNLSGANVLTF	TGTGCCAGCAGGGAGACGGGAAGGGGAAACTTATCTGGGGCCAACGTCCTGACTTTC
TRBD2	once	TRBV20-1	TRBJ2-1	CSARTASGAGNEQFF	TGCAGTGCTAGAACTGCGAGCGGGGCGGGGAATGAGCAGTTCTTC
.	.	TRBV5-1	TRBJ2-5	CASSPRRETQYF	TGCGCCAGCAGCCCACGTCGGGAGACCCAGTACTTC
.	.	TRBV2	TRBJ2-5	CASSVAGGARETQYF	TGTGCCAGCAGTGTGGCAGGGGGGGCCAGAGAGACCCAGTACTTC
.	.	TRBV18	TRBJ2-3	CASRNGDGDTDTQYF	TGTGCCAGCCGGAACGGGGACGGTGACACAGATACGCAGTATTTT